This T cell receptor beta chain comes out of a study of blood T cell repertoires in COVID-19 (dated by TCRdb to 2020 to 2022). At the level of the whole study: Collaborator samples came from the United States, Italy and Spain and covered acute and convalescent phases of COVID-19. The material from the prospective study consisted of cDNA or gDNA derived from T cells, B-cell-depleted T cells, or PBMCs. Subjects who had been exposed to COVID-19, were actively infected with it, or had recovered from it provided the deeply sampled blood TCRbeta repertoires that made up the dataset. A freely available public database, intended as a resource for researchers studying the immune response to SARS-CoV-2, is where the repertoires were released. Samples were obtained from the ongoing ImmuneRACE study (first 160 participants) and from about 1,300 subjects provided by 6 global collaborators. Nearly every sample came with metadata listing a de-identified subject ID, COVID-19 status, age in years and sex. Where available, HLA class I and class II types were taken from metadata supplied by the sample provider and were not determined by assay-based typing.

Participants in the prospective study were enrolled through a virtual design, were aged roughly 18 to 90 years, and lived in 20 to 30 United States geographic areas. Cohort assignment in the prospective study relied on participant-reported clinical history from a screening survey and a study questionnaire. ImmuneRACE Cohort 3 recovered participants were defined by two consecutive negative NP/OP PCR tests, healthcare professional clearance, or symptom resolution. In the prospective study, mobile phlebotomists collected whole blood, serum and a nasopharyngeal or oropharyngeal swab from each participant. Over a roughly 2-month period, participants in the prospective study had the option of providing additional blood draws and questionnaires. Prospective study blood samples were shipped either frozen or at room temperature before DNA extraction. Findings and caveats that apply to the study as a whole: Clinical and demographic metadata were provided uncurated, with the amount varying by source and participant.

V lost 8 bases and J lost 2 bases; the stretch between them is 13 bases long. As encoded in the germline V gene (reference sequence), CDR1 is LNHDA while CDR2 is SQIVND. The CDR3 spans 14 residues, from the cysteine through the phenylalanine. Only the CDR3 DNA stays, 42 bases, in frame from base 1. TCRbeta CDR3 regions were amplified from genomic DNA by means of the immunoSEQ Assay, a bias-controlled multiplex PCR. As for the authors' bioinformatics: The number of nucleated cells in each sample was estimated from the amplification of reference gene primers within the assay. To quantify the absolute abundance of each unique TCRbeta CDR3 rearrangement, sequence reads were collapsed and filtered. For each sample, productive Simpson clonality was calculated as the square root of Simpson's diversity index across productive rearrangements. In its TCRdb copy, this immuneACCESS table keeps in-frame sequences only and misses some clones. Where compared with another copy, unresolved V genes explain less than half of these, and the others have no known cause. Clonal size and the V and J genes are those of that table, whereas D and trimming came from the DNA. The sample table shows about 310,000 clones, and roughly 89% are seen once. The ten largest account for about 5.2% of the sample.

As to this clone: Its target antigen remains unknown. No qualities accompany the bases; no much larger clone lies one base away.

The specimen was PBMCs or T cells enriched from blood (not recorded which). The sequence was collected from a man aged 55 to 70 who had recovered from COVID-19. In this chain, TRBV19 is recombined with TRBJ2-1, and possibly TRBD2, on 6 matching bases. The CDR3 reads CASGRRGTYNEQFF. The DNA sequence follows: TGTGCCAGTGGACGACGGGGGACCTACAATGAGCAGTTCTTC.